A single sample is the source of the 20 T cell receptor beta chains below, sequenced in a study of shared clonotypes between healthy human individuals. Clones were read by immunoSEQ multiplex PCR, and TCRdb kept only the in-frame ones, dropping some. In the table there are 2 million to 2.5 million clones, over 90% of which are singletons. What was sequenced was naive CD4+ T cells from PBMCs. As to subset: CD45RA+ positively selected. The receptors were gathered from a man between 18 and 29 years old in good health. Some clones in this sample may be carry-over from other donors' samples.

This clone was found once. The V gene is TRBV9, the J gene TRBJ2-7; maybe TRBD2 (6 bases). CDR3 length: 13 residues. CDR1 and CDR2 from the germline V gene are SGDLS and YYNGEE. Trimming took 4 bases from V and 7 from J, leaving 15 bases between them. The CDR3 nucleotides read TGTGCCAGCAGCATACAGGTCGGGGGTGAGCAGTACTTC. Amino acid sequence: CASSIQVGGEQYF. Full variable domain (remainder filled in from reference TRBV9 and TRBJ2-7): DSGVTQTPKHLITATGQRVTLRCSPRSGDLSVYWYQQSLDQGLQFLIQYYNGEERAKGNILERFSAQQFPDLHSELNLSSLELGDSALYFCASSIQVGGEQYFGPGTRLTVT.

The rearrangement links TRBV5-6 to TRBJ1-6; D gene unclear. V lost 4 bases and J lost 6, with 14 bases in between. The CDR3 contains 15 residues. Germline-derived CDR1 and CDR2 are SGHDT and YYEEEE. For the CDR3, the DNA is TGTGCCAGCAGCGGTGTTGAGGCCCGTAATTCACCCCTCCACTTT. It is translated as CASSGVEARNSPLHF.

CDR3 loop: CASSVRSSGANVLTF. In DNA, the CDR3 is TGTGCCAGCAGCGTTAGGAGCTCTGGGGCCAACGTCCTGACTTTC. J is TRBJ2-6 and V is TRBV7-9; D remains unclear. Germline loops: CDR1 SEHNR, CDR2 FQNEAQ (reference sequence). The V and J ends lost 5 bases and 0 bases respectively, with 8 bases between them. This CDR3 comprises 15 residues.

The chain is built from TRBV30 and TRBJ2-3; D is tentatively TRBD1 or TRBD2 (7 bases each). CDR3 length: 13 amino acids. Germline loops: CDR1 GTSNPN, CDR2 SVGIG (reference sequence). V gave up 4 bases and J gave up 6 bases, with 14 bases separating them. This CDR3 is CAWMQGGTDTQYF. CDR3 sequence (DNA): TGTGCCTGGATGCAGGGGGGGACCGATACGCAGTATTTT.

The genes are TRBV4-2 and TRBJ1-5; TRBD1 might be the D (6 bases). Trimming shortened V by 0 bases and J by 6 bases, and 18 bases separated the two germline ends. Germline CDR1 and CDR2: LGHNA and YNFKEQ. There are 17 residues in the CDR3. For the CDR3, the DNA is TGTGCCAGCAGCCAAGATGCACCCGGGGGGCAGGCTCAGCCCCAGCATTTT. Translated: CASSQDAPGGQAQPQHF.

V usage is TRBV4-1 and J usage is TRBJ1-5; D may be TRBD1 (6 bases). With 1 base removed from V and 4 bases from J, the gap between germline ends came to 14 bases. The CDR3 spans 16 residues. In germline, CDR1 is MGHRA, CDR2 YSYEKL. The CDR3 reads CASSQVGGQKNQPQHF. DNA of the CDR3: TGCGCCAGCAGCCAAGTGGGGGGGCAGAAGAATCAGCCCCAGCATTTT.

This clone has just one count. CDR3 amino acids: CASSPPGLAGGSKDTQYF. CDR3 DNA: TGCGCCAGCAGCCCTCCGGGACTAGCGGGAGGGTCAAAGGATACGCAGTATTTT. This chain joins TRBV5-1 and TRBJ2-3; 16 bases are a match to TRBD2. CDR3 length: 18 residues. The trim removed 4 bases at V and 6 bases at J, leaving 11 bases unmatched. CDR1 is SGHRS, CDR2 YFSETQ, per germline.

The table lists this clone with a count of one. Other nucleotide sequences from this sample produce the same CDR3. This chain uses TRBV5-4 with TRBJ2-3; 13 bases align to TRBD2. The CDR3 extends over 16 amino acids. V was pared by 2 bases and J by 2 bases, with 2 bases of the junction left unmatched. Germline V CDR1 and CDR2: SGHNT, YYREEE (reference sequence). The CDR3 bases are TGTGCCAGCAGCTTACTAGCGGGAGGGCCCACAGATACGCAGTATTTT. Its translation: CASSLLAGGPTDTQYF.

The J gene is TRBJ2-7, the V gene TRBV19, with 9 bases aligning to TRBD1. The J segment lost 2 bases and the V segment lost 3 bases, leaving 14 bases of the junction unmatched. This CDR3 has 18 amino acids. Germline loops: CDR1 LNHDA, CDR2 SQIVND (reference sequence). CDR3 loop: CASSILPGGQGPAYEQYF. The CDR3 coding sequence is TGTGCCAGTAGTATTTTGCCCGGGGGACAGGGACCGGCCTACGAGCAGTACTTC. Complete variable domain (other parts from reference TRBV19 and TRBJ2-7): DGGITQSPKYLFRKEGQNVTLSCEQNLNHDAMYWYRQDPGQGLRLIYYSQIVNDFQKGDIAEGYSVSREKKESFPLTVTSAQKNPTAFYLCASSILPGGQGPAYEQYFGPGTRLTVT.

The rearrangement joins TRBV18 to TRBJ2-7; 13 nucleotides align to TRBD2. V lost 4 bases, J lost 0 bases, and 3 bases stayed unmatched. Germline assignment: CDR1 KGHSH and CDR2 LQKENI. The CDR3 loop spans 16 amino acids. CDR3 sequence (DNA): TGTGCCAGCTCACTAGGGACTAGCGGGAACTCCTACGAGCAGTACTTC. Amino acid sequence: CASSLGTSGNSYEQYF.

The chain couples TRBV10-2 to TRBJ2-7; 9 nucleotides align to TRBD1. The trim removed 0 bases at V and 3 bases at J, leaving 3 bases unmatched. In germline, CDR1 is WSHSY, CDR2 SAAADI. This CDR3 is 15 amino acids long. The CDR3: CASSESGTGFYEQYF. The DNA of the CDR3 is TGCGCCAGCAGTGAGTCGGGGACAGGGTTCTACGAGCAGTACTTC.

This chain connects TRBV28 to TRBJ2-2; 12 bases are shared with TRBD2. Germline V lookup: CDR1 MDHEN, CDR2 SYDVKM. Trimming at V came to 9 bases and at J to 5 bases, leaving 4 bases not matched to a gene. This CDR3 is 14 amino acids long. CDR3 sequence: CASVLAGGTGELFF. The CDR3 DNA reads TGTGCCAGTGTCCTAGCGGGAGGGACCGGGGAGCTGTTTTTT.

The chain combines TRBV9 with TRBJ2-3; D unclear. In germline, CDR1 is SGDLS, CDR2 YYNGEE. The CDR3 totals 14 residues. Between the trimmed V and J ends, which lost 6 bases and 4 bases, there was a span of 15 bases. The CDR3 region has the DNA TGTGCCAGCACTAAAAAGGGTACCCCAGATACGCAGTATTTT. Protein: CASTKKGTPDTQYF.

The rearrangement links TRBV12-5 to TRBJ2-1; either TRBD1 or TRBD2 may supply D (5 bases each). The germline gives CDR1 LGHNT, CDR2 FRNRAP. V was cut by 1 base and J by 10 bases, with 8 bases left in between. This CDR3 has 12 residues. DNA for the CDR3: TGTGCTAGTGGTTTGGCCTGGGACGAGCAGTTCTTC. Its translation is CASGLAWDEQFF.

This clone was recorded only once. Germline is not matched at one junction end, which may reflect a read error. The rearrangement links TRBV7-2 to TRBJ1-2; D not certain. The V gene's germline CDR1 is SGHTA and CDR2 FQGNSA. There are 13 residues in the CDR3. The CDR3: CASSLELLGSVSF. CDR3 bases: TGTGCCAGCAGCTTAGAATTGTTGGGTAGCGTCTCCTTC.

The CDR3 DNA follows: TGTGCCAGCAGCTTAGAAGGGGCGTGGACTGAAGCTTTCTTT. It translates to CASSLEGAWTEAFF. The rearrangement links TRBV11-1 to TRBJ1-1, with a tentative D call TRBD1 (5 bases). Trimming removed 1 base at V and 5 bases at J, with 11 bases between. The CDR3 contains 14 residues. From germline, CDR1 is SGHAT and CDR2 FQDESV (reference sequence).

The chain has TRBV19 and TRBJ1-4; D unclear. Trimming shortened V by 3 bases and J by 8 bases, and 16 bases separated the two germline ends. Germline lookup yields CDR1 LNHDA and CDR2 SQIVND (reference sequence). The CDR3 is 15 amino acids. The CDR3: CASSIQGTAWEKLFF. The CDR3 nucleotides are TGTGCCAGTAGTATTCAAGGTACAGCTTGGGAAAAACTGTTTTTT.

For this clone: The same CDR3 is also encoded by other DNA sequences in this sample. The chain is built from TRBV28 and TRBJ1-4; D ambiguous. The germline CDR1 and CDR2 sequences are MDHEN and SYDVKM. V was pared by 7 bases and J by 5 bases, with 8 bases between. The CDR3 has 12 residues. The DNA of the CDR3 is TGTGCCAGCAAGGGCAGCAATGAAAAACTGTTTTTT. This sequence encodes CASKGSNEKLFF.

V gene TRBV28 combines with J gene TRBJ2-7; perhaps TRBD2 as D (6 bases). The CDR3 is 18 amino acids. Between the trimmed V and J ends, which lost 3 bases and 0 bases, there was a span of 21 bases. Per the germline V gene, CDR1 is MDHEN and CDR2 is SYDVKM. The CDR3 DNA sequence: TGTGCCAGCAGTTTGGTGGGTCGTCGGGGGTACTACTCCTACGAGCAGTACTTC. It yields the protein CASSLVGRRGYYSYEQYF.

The chain links TRBV19 to TRBJ2-3; D not certain. The CDR3 is 14 amino acids. Trimming removed 3 bases at V and 5 bases at J, with 12 bases between. The V gene's germline CDR1 is LNHDA and CDR2 SQIVND (reference sequence). The CDR3 protein is CASSILLQVDTQYF. In nucleotides, the CDR3 is TGTGCCAGTAGTATTCTGCTGCAGGTAGATACGCAGTATTTT.